The T cell receptor (beta chain) under discussion was sequenced for a study of CD8 T cells in ankylosing spondylitis. V shed 6 bases and J shed 4 bases, with 13 bases lying between them. This CDR3 contains 14 residues. This clonotype was picked up a small number of times. MiXCR, applied by TCRdb to the 5' RACE reads, yields one record per CDR3 protein. The sample shows roughly 230,000 distinct CDR3 sequences, about 10% of them seen only once. The chain links TRBV12-3 or TRBV12-4 to TRBJ2-1; D could derive from TRBD1 or TRBD2 (5 bases each). The sample was blood, either unsorted or a sorted T cell fraction (not recorded which). This sequence originates from a male donor with ankylosing spondylitis or in good health (not recorded which). Written as DNA, the CDR3 is TGTGCCAGCAGGCCTGGGGACGGTTACAATGAGCAGTTCTTC. Its translation is CASRPGDGYNEQFF.